These T cell receptor beta chains were read from a single sample in a study of cytomegalovirus exposure and HLA in healthy donors. The method was immunoSEQ multiplex PCR; TCRdb's version includes in-frame clones alone and lacks a portion of them. The sample records over 75,000 clones, around nine tenths being singletons. The material sequenced was PBMCs. The source is a man under 40 in good health and CMV-seropositive. The CDR3 runs from the conserved cysteine through the conserved F or W. The order of the fields is J gene, clone size, V gene, D gene, CDR3 DNA, CDR3 protein. D genes are given only for firm matches. The size of a clone is reported for some rows only, either as once, few or many, or as a class for expanded clones.

j_call: TRBJ1-5
clone_size: -
v_call: TRBV7-9
d_call: -
cdr3_nt: TGTGCCAGCAGCCATGGGAGTCTGCAAGATCAGCCCCAGCATTTT
cdr3_aa: CASSHGSLQDQPQHF

j_call: TRBJ2-3
clone_size: -
v_call: TRBV19
d_call: TRBD1
cdr3_nt: TGTGCCAGTAGTGACAGGGGTTATGAAGATACGCAGTATTTT
cdr3_aa: CASSDRGYEDTQYF

j_call: TRBJ1-3
clone_size: -
v_call: TRBV5-4
d_call: TRBD1
cdr3_nt: TGTGCCAGCAGCAGGGACAGGGGTGTTGGGAACACCATATATTTT
cdr3_aa: CASSRDRGVGNTIYF

j_call: TRBJ2-1
clone_size: -
v_call: TRBV19
d_call: -
cdr3_nt: TGTGCCAGTAGTACCCCCGTTGGAGTAAGGAGGTACAATGAGCAGTTCTTC
cdr3_aa: CASSTPVGVRRYNEQFF

j_call: TRBJ2-7
clone_size: once
v_call: TRBV28
d_call: TRBD2
cdr3_nt: TGTGCCAGCAGACCACCGGGACTAGCGGACTACGAGCAGTACTTC
cdr3_aa: CASRPPGLADYEQYF

j_call: TRBJ2-5
clone_size: -
v_call: TRBV19
d_call: TRBD2
cdr3_nt: TGTGCCAGTAGTACCTCTAGCGGGAGGGCCGGGAGGGAGACCCAGTACTTC
cdr3_aa: CASSTSSGRAGRETQYF

j_call: TRBJ1-2
clone_size: -
v_call: TRBV6-5
d_call: -
cdr3_nt: TGTGCCAGCAGTTACGGGGGGGACATCTATGGCTACACCTTC
cdr3_aa: CASSYGGDIYGYTF

j_call: TRBJ2-1
clone_size: once
v_call: TRBV5-1
d_call: TRBD2
cdr3_nt: TGCGCCAGCAGCTTGGTGGCGGGAGAGTACAATGAGCAGTTCTTC
cdr3_aa: CASSLVAGEYNEQFF

j_call: TRBJ2-7
clone_size: -
v_call: TRBV6-5
d_call: TRBD1
cdr3_nt: TGTGCCAGCGGCCAAAATCAGGGGGCCGAGCAGTACTTC
cdr3_aa: CASGQNQGAEQYF

j_call: TRBJ1-4
clone_size: -
v_call: TRBV7-9
d_call: TRBD1
cdr3_nt: TGTGCCAGCAGCCCGCCATCCCGGGACAGTGCCGCCGAGGATGAAAAACTGTTTTTT
cdr3_aa: CASSPPSRDSAAEDEKLFF

j_call: TRBJ2-7
clone_size: -
v_call: TRBV7-9
d_call: TRBD1
cdr3_nt: TGTGCCAGCAGTCTGGACAGGGACGACGAGCAGTACTTC
cdr3_aa: CASSLDRDDEQYF

j_call: TRBJ2-7
clone_size: -
v_call: TRBV4-1
d_call: TRBD1
cdr3_nt: TGCGCCAGCAGCCACCCGGGACAGGGTGTCTACGAGCAGTACTTC
cdr3_aa: CASSHPGQGVYEQYF

j_call: TRBJ2-3
clone_size: once
v_call: TRBV27
d_call: -
cdr3_nt: TGTGCCAGCAGATTACTCGTTACAGATACGCAGTATTTT
cdr3_aa: CASRLLVTDTQYF

j_call: TRBJ2-2
clone_size: -
v_call: TRBV27
d_call: -
cdr3_nt: TGTGCCAGCAGTTCCGCCGGGGAGCTGTTTTTT
cdr3_aa: CASSSAGELFF

j_call: TRBJ1-5
clone_size: -
v_call: TRBV4-1
d_call: -
cdr3_nt: TGCGCCAGCAGCCTCAGGCTAGGGAGCGATAGCAATCAGCCCCAGCATTTT
cdr3_aa: CASSLRLGSDSNQPQHF

j_call: TRBJ2-3
clone_size: once
v_call: TRBV28
d_call: -
cdr3_nt: TGTGCCAGCAGTTTTAGGGAGAGCACAGATACGCAGTATTTT
cdr3_aa: CASSFRESTDTQYF

j_call: TRBJ2-2
clone_size: -
v_call: TRBV18
d_call: TRBD2
cdr3_nt: TGTGCCAGCTCACCATTCGGACTAGCAGCGAACACCGGGGAGCTGTTTTTT
cdr3_aa: CASSPFGLAANTGELFF

j_call: TRBJ2-1
clone_size: -
v_call: TRBV27
d_call: TRBD2
cdr3_nt: TGTGCCAGCAGCTATAGGCTTGGGACTAGCGGGGGCTCCTACAATGAGCAGTTCTTC
cdr3_aa: CASSYRLGTSGGSYNEQFF

j_call: TRBJ2-7
clone_size: -
v_call: TRBV10-3
d_call: TRBD1
cdr3_nt: TGTGCCATCAGTGCTAAAAGACAGGGAGATCGCTACGAGCAGTACTTC
cdr3_aa: CAISAKRQGDRYEQYF

j_call: TRBJ1-3
clone_size: -
v_call: TRBV4-2
d_call: -
cdr3_nt: TGTGCCAGCAGCGGGGCAGTGGACTCTGGAAACACCATATATTTT
cdr3_aa: CASSGAVDSGNTIYF

j_call: TRBJ2-3
clone_size: once
v_call: TRBV6-6
d_call: -
cdr3_nt: TGTGCCAGCAGTAAGACCGGGAAATCTAGCACAGATACGCAGTATTTT
cdr3_aa: CASSKTGKSSTDTQYF

j_call: TRBJ1-2
clone_size: -
v_call: TRBV6-1
d_call: -
cdr3_nt: TGTGCCAGCAGTGTCAGGGGCCCGGGCTATGGCTACACCTTC
cdr3_aa: CASSVRGPGYGYTF

j_call: TRBJ1-2
clone_size: -
v_call: TRBV25-1
d_call: -
cdr3_nt: TGTGCCAGCAGGCAGGACAGAGAGTATGGCTACACCTTC
cdr3_aa: CASRQDREYGYTF

j_call: TRBJ2-5
clone_size: once
v_call: TRBV4-1
d_call: TRBD2
cdr3_nt: TGCGCCAGCAGCCAAGAAGGGGTAGCGGGAGCGGAGCAGTACTTC
cdr3_aa: CASSQEGVAGAEQYF

j_call: TRBJ1-2
clone_size: -
v_call: TRBV5-6
d_call: -
cdr3_nt: TGTGCCAGCAGCTTGGCACCCAGCTATGGCTACACCTTC
cdr3_aa: CASSLAPSYGYTF

j_call: TRBJ1-1
clone_size: -
v_call: TRBV7-2
d_call: -
cdr3_nt: TGTGCCAGCAGCTTACGTGAACGGGGAACTGAAGCTTTCTTT
cdr3_aa: CASSLRERGTEAFF

j_call: TRBJ2-1
clone_size: -
v_call: TRBV7-9
d_call: TRBD2
cdr3_nt: TGTGCCAGCAGCGCCGCGGGAGGCTACAATGAGCAGTTCTTC
cdr3_aa: CASSAAGGYNEQFF

j_call: TRBJ2-3
clone_size: -
v_call: TRBV4-1
d_call: TRBD2
cdr3_nt: TGCGCCAGCACCGCAAGGGTGGTAGCGGGAGCATCAGATACGCAGTATTTT
cdr3_aa: CASTARVVAGASDTQYF

j_call: TRBJ2-2
clone_size: -
v_call: TRBV10-3
d_call: TRBD1
cdr3_nt: TGTGCCATAACACAGGGGATCACCGGGGAGCTGTTTTTT
cdr3_aa: CAITQGITGELFF

j_call: TRBJ2-7
clone_size: -
v_call: TRBV18
d_call: TRBD2
cdr3_nt: TGTGCCAGCTCACCACCTAGCGGGAGAGGTCGTGGCGAGCAGTACTTC
cdr3_aa: CASSPPSGRGRGEQYF

j_call: TRBJ1-5
clone_size: -
v_call: TRBV5-1
d_call: -
cdr3_nt: TGCGCCAGCAGCCTGGGAGCGGGTGGCAATCAGCCCCAGCATTTT
cdr3_aa: CASSLGAGGNQPQHF

j_call: TRBJ2-1
clone_size: -
v_call: TRBV5-1
d_call: -
cdr3_nt: TGCGCCAGCAGCGTCCGGGATCCAGCAAGTGGTGAGCAGTTCTTC
cdr3_aa: CASSVRDPASGEQFF

j_call: TRBJ2-3
clone_size: -
v_call: TRBV7-7
d_call: TRBD2
cdr3_nt: TGTGCTAGCAGCTTGGGTAGCGGGAGCGCAGATACGCAGTATTTT
cdr3_aa: CASSLGSGSADTQYF

j_call: TRBJ2-3
clone_size: -
v_call: TRBV5-1
d_call: -
cdr3_nt: TGCGCCAGCAGCGCGGGACGGGAGTGGAGCACAGATACGCAGTATTTT
cdr3_aa: CASSAGREWSTDTQYF

j_call: TRBJ2-7
clone_size: once
v_call: TRBV28
d_call: TRBD2
cdr3_nt: TGTGCCAGCAGTTCCGGACTAGCGGGATCCTACGAGCAGTACTTC
cdr3_aa: CASSSGLAGSYEQYF

j_call: TRBJ2-7
clone_size: -
v_call: TRBV29-1
d_call: TRBD1
cdr3_nt: TGCAGCGTTAGGGACAGGCGGGTGTTCGAGCAGTACTTC
cdr3_aa: CSVRDRRVFEQYF